The 6 T cell receptor beta chains reported below all come from one sample, sequenced in a study of blood T cell repertoires in COVID-19 (dated by TCRdb to 2020 to 2021). Library construction relied on the immunoSEQ multiplex PCR assay. TCRdb retrieved this table from immuneACCESS and kept in-frame rearrangements only. Not all clones are present; in checked studies, unresolved V genes account for under half, and no reason is known for the remainder. Recorded for this sample are roughly 190,000 clones; around 87% of them occurred a single time. The ten largest clones add up to more than 6.5% of the sample. Sample: peripheral blood. The receptors shown here come from a woman of 80 years or more in a cohort sampled during active or convalescent COVID-19.

The chain is built from TRBV4-3 and TRBJ2-3, with no clear D. Germline CDR1 LGHNA, CDR2 YSLEER. This CDR3 comprises 15 residues. The V end was cut by 0 bases, the J end by 3 bases, with 10 bases between. The CDR3 is CASSQDILGTDTQYF. Written as DNA, the CDR3 is TGCGCCAGCAGCCAAGATATTCTAGGAACAGATACGCAGTATTTT.

This clone came up once. The gene calls are TRBV6-2 or TRBV6-3 and TRBJ1-5, with D tentatively TRBD1 (6 bases). CDR3 size: 15 residues. Germline V gene data show CDR1 as MNHEY and CDR2 as SVGEGT. V was pared by 6 bases and J by 4 bases, with 16 bases between. The CDR3 region is CASSRGQSRNQPQHF. CDR3 DNA: TGTGCCAGCAGCCGCGGACAGAGCAGAAATCAGCCCCAGCATTTT.

The rearrangement uses TRBV19 and TRBJ2-1, with TRBD1 matching over 10 bases. The V gene end was trimmed by 5 bases and the J gene end by 11 bases; junction bases not matched to a gene: 9. In germline, CDR1 is LNHDA, CDR2 SQIVND (reference sequence). The CDR3 extends over 14 amino acids. The CDR3 DNA reads TGTGCCAGTAGTCCAGCCCCGGACAGGGGGAAGCAGTTCTTC. Translated, it gives CASSPAPDRGKQFF.

The gene calls are TRBV14 and TRBJ2-1; D remains unclear. V lost 4 bases, J lost 6 bases, and 16 bases lay in between. Germline V lookup: CDR1 SGHDN, CDR2 FVKESK. CDR3 size: 15 residues. This CDR3 is CASSPGLVFGNEQFF. The CDR3 nucleotides are TGTGCCAGCAGCCCCGGGTTAGTTTTTGGCAATGAGCAGTTCTTC.

The J gene is TRBJ2-1, the V gene TRBV19, with 16 bases aligning to TRBD2. Germline V gives CDR1 LNHDA, CDR2 SQIVND (reference sequence). This CDR3 has 19 residues. V was clipped by 4 bases and J by 2 bases; unmatched bases: 8. CDR3 DNA sequence: TGTGCCAGTAGTAGGATCGGGACTAGCGGGGGGGCCACCTACAATGAGCAGTTCTTC. This gives the protein CASSRIGTSGGATYNEQFF.

V is TRBV6-5 and J is TRBJ1-2; 7 bases line up with TRBD1. CDR3 length equals 14 residues. V lost 5 bases to trimming and J lost 8 bases; unmatched junction nucleotides: 11. Per the germline V gene, CDR1 is MNHEY and CDR2 is SVGAGI. The CDR3 is CASSRLDRAPGYTF. CDR3 DNA sequence: TGTGCCAGCAGTCGTCTAGACAGGGCGCCGGGCTACACCTTC.